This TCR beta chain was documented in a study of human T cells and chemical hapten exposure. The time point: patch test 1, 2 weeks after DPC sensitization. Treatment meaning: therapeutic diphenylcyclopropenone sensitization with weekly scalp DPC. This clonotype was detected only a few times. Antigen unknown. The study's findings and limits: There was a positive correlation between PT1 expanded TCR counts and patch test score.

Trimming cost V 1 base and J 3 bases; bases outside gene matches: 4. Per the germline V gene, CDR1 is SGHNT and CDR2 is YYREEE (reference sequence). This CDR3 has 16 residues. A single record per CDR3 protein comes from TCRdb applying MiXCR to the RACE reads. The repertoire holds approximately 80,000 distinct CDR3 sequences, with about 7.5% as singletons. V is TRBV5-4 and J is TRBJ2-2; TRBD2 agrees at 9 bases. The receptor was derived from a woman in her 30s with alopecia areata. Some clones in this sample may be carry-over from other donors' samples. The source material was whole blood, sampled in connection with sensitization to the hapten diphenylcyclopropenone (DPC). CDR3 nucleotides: TGTGCCAGCAGCTTGTTTGCGGGGGGGCACACCGGGGAGCTGTTTTTT. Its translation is CASSLFAGGHTGELFF. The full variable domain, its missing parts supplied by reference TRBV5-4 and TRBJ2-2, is ETGVTQSPTHLIKTRGQQVTLRCSSQSGHNTVSWYQQALGQGPQFIFQYYREEENGRGNFPPRFSGLQFPNYSSELNVNALELDDSALYLCASSLFAGGHTGELFFGEGSRLTVL.